A selection of T cell receptor beta chains follows, all from one sample in a study of T-cell reconstitution after alpha-beta-depleted transplantation in children. TCRdb passed the PCR reads through MiXCR, listing each CDR3 protein once. The sample records about 400,000 distinct CDR3 sequences, 15% to 20% being singletons. The specimen was PBMCs, mostly from graft donor cells, collected 360 days after TCRalphabeta/CD19-depleted stem cell transplant. The receptors derive from a boy in the first two years of life who had a stem cell transplant for Wiskott-Aldrich syndrome, so the T cells may come from the graft donor. The CDR3 runs from the conserved cysteine through the conserved F or W. The D gene is left open where the match is weak. Some rows have no size entry. The others give once, few or many, or a class for an expanded clone.

J gene: TRBJ2-1; D gene: TRBD2; V gene: TRBV27; clone size: .; CDR3 DNA: TGTGCCAGCACCAAGGCGGCGGGAGTGGGGTACAATGAGCAGTTCTTC; CDR3 protein: CASTKAAGVGYNEQFF
J gene: TRBJ2-1; D gene: TRBD2; V gene: TRBV18; clone size: .; CDR3 DNA: TGTGCCAGCTCAAGTTCTAGCGGGAGGGCCTACAATGAGCAGTTCTTC; CDR3 protein: CASSSSSGRAYNEQFF
J gene: TRBJ1-1; D gene: .; V gene: TRBV2; clone size: .; CDR3 DNA: TGTGCCAGCGGGCGAGACGAAGCTTTCTTT; CDR3 protein: CASGRDEAFF
J gene: TRBJ1-3; D gene: TRBD1; V gene: TRBV10-3; clone size: .; CDR3 DNA: TGTGCCATCAGTGAGTCAATCCCGACAGGGCCCAAAGGAAACACCATATATTTT; CDR3 protein: CAISESIPTGPKGNTIYF
J gene: TRBJ2-4; D gene: TRBD1; V gene: TRBV20-1; clone size: .; CDR3 DNA: TGCAGTGCGCAGGGACAGGGAAACATTCAGTACTTC; CDR3 protein: CSAQGQGNIQYF
J gene: TRBJ2-1; D gene: .; V gene: TRBV20-1; clone size: few; CDR3 DNA: TGCAGTGCTAGAGATTCAGGGGGGAGCTCCTACAATGAGCAGTTCTTC; CDR3 protein: CSARDSGGSSYNEQFF
J gene: TRBJ2-7; D gene: TRBD1; V gene: TRBV4-1; clone size: .; CDR3 DNA: TGCGCCAGCAGTCGAGCACCCGGGACAGCCTACGAGCAGTACTTC; CDR3 protein: CASSRAPGTAYEQYF
J gene: TRBJ1-2; D gene: .; V gene: TRBV10-2; clone size: few; CDR3 DNA: TGCGCCAGCAGTGAGTTTGGGGGCGGTGGCTACACCTTC; CDR3 protein: CASSEFGGGGYTF
J gene: TRBJ2-3; D gene: .; V gene: TRBV12-3/TRBV12-4; clone size: few; CDR3 DNA: TGTGCCAGCCGTCATCCGGGACTCCCCGGGGATACGCAGTATTTT; CDR3 protein: CASRHPGLPGDTQYF
J gene: TRBJ1-6; D gene: .; V gene: TRBV28; clone size: .; CDR3 DNA: TGTGCCAGCAGTTTATGGGGGGGATCACCCCTCCACTTT; CDR3 protein: CASSLWGGSPLHF